The T cell receptor beta chain under discussion was sequenced for a study of blood T cell repertoires in COVID-19. V gave up 0 bases and J gave up 3 bases; unmatched junction bases: 3. This CDR3 has 15 amino acids. How the authors handled the data: Quantification of nucleated cells was approximated via reference gene primer amplification. The table came from immunoSEQ multiplex PCR; TCRdb's copy has only in-frame clones and leaves some out. V and J calls and clone size are given by that table; D and trimming were obtained from the DNA. The data show under 250,000 clones, 83% seen once. The source of this sequence is a woman in her forties who had been exposed to COVID-19. Input material: PBMCs or T cells enriched from blood (not recorded which). This chain uses TRBV23-1 with TRBJ2-3; 7 positions agree with TRBD1. TRBV23-1 is classed as an ORF, of uncertain function. In DNA form, the CDR3 reads TGCGCCAGCAGTCAATCCAGACAGGGAACAGATACGCAGTATTTT. Its protein product is CASSQSRQGTDTQYF.